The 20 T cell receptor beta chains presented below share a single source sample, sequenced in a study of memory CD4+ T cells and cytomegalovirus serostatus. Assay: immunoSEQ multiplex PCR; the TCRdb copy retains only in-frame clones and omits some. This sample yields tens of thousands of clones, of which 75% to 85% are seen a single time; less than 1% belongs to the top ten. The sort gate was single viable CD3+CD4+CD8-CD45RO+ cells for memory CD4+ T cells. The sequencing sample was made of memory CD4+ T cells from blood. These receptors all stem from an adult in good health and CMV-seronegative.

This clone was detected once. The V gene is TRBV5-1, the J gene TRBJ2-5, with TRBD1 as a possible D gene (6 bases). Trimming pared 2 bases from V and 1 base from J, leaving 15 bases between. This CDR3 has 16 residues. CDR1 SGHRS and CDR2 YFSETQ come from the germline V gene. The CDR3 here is CASSFGKGVGQETQYF. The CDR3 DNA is TGCGCCAGCAGCTTTGGGAAGGGGGTGGGCCAAGAGACCCAGTACTTC.

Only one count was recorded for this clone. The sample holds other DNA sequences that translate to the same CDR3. The DNA for the CDR3 is TGTGCCAGCAGTGAAGACCGGAGCTCCTACAATGAGCAGTTCTTC. This encodes CASSEDRSSYNEQFF. V and J are TRBV2 and TRBJ2-1; D not certain. V lost 1 base and J 0 bases, leaving 7 bases between the germline ends. Germline CDR1 and CDR2: SNHLY and FYNNEI. This CDR3 comprises 15 residues.

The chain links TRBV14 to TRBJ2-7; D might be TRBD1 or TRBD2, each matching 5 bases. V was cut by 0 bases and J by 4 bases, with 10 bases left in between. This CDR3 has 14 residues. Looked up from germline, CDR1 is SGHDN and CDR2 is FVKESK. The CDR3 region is CASSQDRGPYEQYF. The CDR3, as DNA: TGTGCCAGCAGCCAAGACCGGGGCCCGTACGAGCAGTACTTC.

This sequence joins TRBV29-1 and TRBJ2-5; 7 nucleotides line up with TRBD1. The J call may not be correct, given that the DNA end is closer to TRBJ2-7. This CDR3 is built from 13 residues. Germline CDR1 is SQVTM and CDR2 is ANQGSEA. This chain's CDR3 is CSVEGAGGYEQYF. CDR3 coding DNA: TGCAGCGTTGAAGGGGCAGGGGGCTACGAGCAGTACTTC.

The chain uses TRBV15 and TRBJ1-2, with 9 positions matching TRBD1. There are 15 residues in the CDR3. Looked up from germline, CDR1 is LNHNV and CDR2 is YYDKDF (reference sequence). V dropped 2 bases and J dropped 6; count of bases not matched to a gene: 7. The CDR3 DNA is TGTGCCACCAGCAGATGGGGGGACAGGGAGGATGGCTACACCTTC. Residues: CATSRWGDREDGYTF.

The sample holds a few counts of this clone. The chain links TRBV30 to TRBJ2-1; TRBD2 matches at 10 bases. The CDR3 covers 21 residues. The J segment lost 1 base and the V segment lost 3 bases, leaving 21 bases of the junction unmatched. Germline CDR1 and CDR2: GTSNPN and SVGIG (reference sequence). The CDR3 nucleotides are TGTGCCTGGAGCCCCCTAAGGTTGTGGAGCGGGGGGGCCCCATCCTACAATGAGCAGTTCTTC. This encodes CAWSPLRLWSGGAPSYNEQFF.

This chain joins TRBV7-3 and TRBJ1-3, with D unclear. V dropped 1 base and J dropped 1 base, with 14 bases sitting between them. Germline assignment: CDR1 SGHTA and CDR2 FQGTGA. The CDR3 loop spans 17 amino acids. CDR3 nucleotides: TGTGCCAGCAGCTTAAACCCGTCAGGAGCTTCTGGAAACACCATATATTTT. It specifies CASSLNPSGASGNTIYF.

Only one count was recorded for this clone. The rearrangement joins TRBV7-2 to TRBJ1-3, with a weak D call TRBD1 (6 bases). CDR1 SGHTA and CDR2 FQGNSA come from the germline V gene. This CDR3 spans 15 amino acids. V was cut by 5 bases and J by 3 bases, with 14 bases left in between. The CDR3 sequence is CASSVGAGDGNTIYF. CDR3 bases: TGTGCCAGCAGCGTAGGGGCAGGGGATGGAAACACCATATATTTT.

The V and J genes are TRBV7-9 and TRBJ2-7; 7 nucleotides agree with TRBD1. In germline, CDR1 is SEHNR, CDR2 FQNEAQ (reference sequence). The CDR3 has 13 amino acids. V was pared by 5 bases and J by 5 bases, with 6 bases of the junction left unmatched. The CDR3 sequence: CASSHRGPDEQYF. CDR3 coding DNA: TGTGCCAGCAGCCACAGGGGCCCGGACGAGCAGTACTTC.

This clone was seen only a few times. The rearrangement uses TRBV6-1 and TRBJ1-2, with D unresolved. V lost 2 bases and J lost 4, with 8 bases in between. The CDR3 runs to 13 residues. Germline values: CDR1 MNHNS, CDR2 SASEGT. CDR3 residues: CASSERQIYGYTF. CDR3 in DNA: TGTGCCAGCAGTGAACGGCAGATCTATGGCTACACCTTC.

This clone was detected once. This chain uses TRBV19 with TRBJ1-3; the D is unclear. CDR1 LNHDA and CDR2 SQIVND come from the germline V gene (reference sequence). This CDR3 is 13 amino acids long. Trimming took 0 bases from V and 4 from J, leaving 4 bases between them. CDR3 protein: CASSIDRGNTIYF. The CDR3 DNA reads TGTGCCAGTAGTATAGATCGGGGAAACACCATATATTTT.

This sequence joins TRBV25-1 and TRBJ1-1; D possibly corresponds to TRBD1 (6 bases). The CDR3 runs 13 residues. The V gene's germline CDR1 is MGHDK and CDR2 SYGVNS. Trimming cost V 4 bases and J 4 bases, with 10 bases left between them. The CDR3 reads CASSGGAGTEAFF. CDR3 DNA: TGTGCCAGCAGTGGGGGGGCGGGCACTGAAGCTTTCTTT.

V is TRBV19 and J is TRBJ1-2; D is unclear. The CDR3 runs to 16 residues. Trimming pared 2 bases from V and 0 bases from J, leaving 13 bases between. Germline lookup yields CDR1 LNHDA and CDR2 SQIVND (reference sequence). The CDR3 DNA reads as TGTGCCAGTAGTATAAACCTCATTGGAGCTAACTATGGCTACACCTTC. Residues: CASSINLIGANYGYTF.

The CDR3 here is CASGYNRDRASYEQYF. CDR3 DNA sequence: TGTGCCAGCGGATACAACCGGGACAGGGCCTCCTACGAGCAGTACTTC. The rearrangement joins TRBV2 to TRBJ2-7, with TRBD1 identical over 9 bases. Germline CDR1 SNHLY, CDR2 FYNNEI. V shed 8 bases and J 0 bases; nucleotides not matched to a gene: 11. The CDR3 loop spans 16 amino acids.

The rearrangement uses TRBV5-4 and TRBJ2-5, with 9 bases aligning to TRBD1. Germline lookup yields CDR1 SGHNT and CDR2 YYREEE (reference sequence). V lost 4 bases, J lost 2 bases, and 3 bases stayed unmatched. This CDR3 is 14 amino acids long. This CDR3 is CASSPDRGQETQYF. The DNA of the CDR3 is TGTGCCAGCAGCCCGGACAGGGGTCAAGAGACCCAGTACTTC. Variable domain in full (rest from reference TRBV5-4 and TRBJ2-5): ETGVTQSPTHLIKTRGQQVTLRCSSQSGHNTVSWYQQALGQGPQFIFQYYREEENGRGNFPPRFSGLQFPNYSSELNVNALELDDSALYLCASSPDRGQETQYFGPGTRLLVL.

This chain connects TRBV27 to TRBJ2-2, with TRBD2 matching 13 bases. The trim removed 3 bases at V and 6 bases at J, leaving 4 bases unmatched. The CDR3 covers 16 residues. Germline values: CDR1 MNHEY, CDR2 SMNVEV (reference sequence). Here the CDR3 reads CASSFLLAGGPGELFF. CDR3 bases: TGTGCCAGCAGTTTTCTACTAGCGGGGGGGCCCGGGGAGCTGTTTTTT.

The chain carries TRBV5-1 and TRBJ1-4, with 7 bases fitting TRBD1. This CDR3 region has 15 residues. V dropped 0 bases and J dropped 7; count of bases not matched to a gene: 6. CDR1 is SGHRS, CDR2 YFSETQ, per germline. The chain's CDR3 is CASSLEGQRSEKLFF. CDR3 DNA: TGCGCCAGCAGCTTGGAGGGACAGCGTTCTGAAAAACTGTTTTTT.

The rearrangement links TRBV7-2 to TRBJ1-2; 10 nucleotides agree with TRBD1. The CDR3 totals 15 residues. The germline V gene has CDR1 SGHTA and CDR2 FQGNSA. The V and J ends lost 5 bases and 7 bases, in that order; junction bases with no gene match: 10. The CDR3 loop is CASSGEFGQGGGYTF. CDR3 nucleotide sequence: TGTGCCAGCAGCGGGGAATTTGGACAGGGGGGTGGCTACACCTTC.

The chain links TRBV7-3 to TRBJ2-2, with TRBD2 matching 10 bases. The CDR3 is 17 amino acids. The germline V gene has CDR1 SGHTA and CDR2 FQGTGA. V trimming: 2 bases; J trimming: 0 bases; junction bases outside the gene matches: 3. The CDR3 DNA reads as TGTGCCAGCAGCTTAGTTAGCGGGGGGCCGAACACCGGGGAGCTGTTTTTT. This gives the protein CASSLVSGGPNTGELFF.

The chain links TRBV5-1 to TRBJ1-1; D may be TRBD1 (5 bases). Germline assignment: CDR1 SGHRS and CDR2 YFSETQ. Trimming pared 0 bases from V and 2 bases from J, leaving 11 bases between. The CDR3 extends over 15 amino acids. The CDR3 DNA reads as TGCGCCAGCAGCTTGGAGGCGGGGGTTAACACTGAAGCTTTCTTT. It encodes CASSLEAGVNTEAFF.